The clone carrying this T cell receptor beta chain was counted ten times or more. Method: immunoSEQ multiplex PCR; TCRdb's copy keeps in-frame clones and lacks some. The sample includes roughly 200,000 clones, 70% of them seen just once. The record originates from a study of cytotoxic CD8 clonotypes in ibrutinib-treated CLL. The sequence came from a human donor with chronic lymphocytic leukemia. The specimen was PBMCs, collected after 12 months of ibrutinib treatment.

The CDR3 coding sequence is TGTGCCAGCAGTTACCTGGCAGGCTATGGCTACACCTTC. It yields the protein CASSYLAGYGYTF. The chain joins TRBV6-5 to TRBJ1-2; D uncertain. The length of the CDR3 is 13 residues. Trimming pared 2 bases from V and 4 bases from J, leaving 8 bases between. Per germline, CDR1 MNHEY and CDR2 SVGAGI.